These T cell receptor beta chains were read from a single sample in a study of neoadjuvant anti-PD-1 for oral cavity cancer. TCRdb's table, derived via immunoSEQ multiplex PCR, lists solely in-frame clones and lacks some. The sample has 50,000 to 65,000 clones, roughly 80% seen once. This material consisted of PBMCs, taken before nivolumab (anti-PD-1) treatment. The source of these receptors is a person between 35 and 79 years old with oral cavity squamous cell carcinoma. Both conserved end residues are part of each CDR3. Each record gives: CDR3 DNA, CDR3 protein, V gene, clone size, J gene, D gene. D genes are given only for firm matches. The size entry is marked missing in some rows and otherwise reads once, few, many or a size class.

TGCGCCAGCAGCCGGGCGTACCAAGAGACCCAGTACTTC,CASSRAYQETQYF,TRBV5-1,.,TRBJ2-5,.
TGTGCCAGTAAAAACACCGGGGAGCTGTTTTTT,CASKNTGELFF,TRBV19,few,TRBJ2-2,.
TGTGCCAGCATCCCCAGGGGTTACGGAGACACCGGGGAGCTGTTTTTT,CASIPRGYGDTGELFF,TRBV7-2,.,TRBJ2-2,.
TGTGCCAGCAGACACCGGGATTTCAACACCGGGGAGCTGTTTTTT,CASRHRDFNTGELFF,TRBV11-2,.,TRBJ2-2,.
TGTGCCAGTTCTCCCGGGGGGACAGGGCCAGCCAAAAACATTCAGTACTTC,CASSPGGTGPAKNIQYF,TRBV19,.,TRBJ2-4,TRBD1
TGTGCCAGCAGTTCCGGCGGATACGGCACAGATACGCAGTATTTT,CASSSGGYGTDTQYF,TRBV6-6,.,TRBJ2-3,.
TGTGCCAGCAGTCGACAGGAACTACCCTCTGGGGCCAACGTCCTGACTTTC,CASSRQELPSGANVLTF,TRBV28,.,TRBJ2-6,.
TGTGCCAGCTCGGTGAAGATGAACACTGAAGCTTTCTTT,CASSVKMNTEAFF,TRBV11-1,few,TRBJ1-1,.
TGTGCCAGCACCACCTCGGGACCCCGGGCACCATATTTT,CASTTSGPRAPYF,TRBV6-1,.,TRBJ1-3,.
TGTGCCAGCAGTGAAGGGGGCAGGGGGAGCTCCTATAATTCACCCCTCCACTTT,CASSEGGRGSSYNSPLHF,TRBV2,.,TRBJ1-6,TRBD1
TGTGCCAGCAGCTTGGGGCAGGGCCTAAGCTCCTATAATTCACCCCTCCACTTT,CASSLGQGLSSYNSPLHF,TRBV5-6,.,TRBJ1-6,.
TGTGCCAGCAGCTTGGGCAGGGATTGGAACACTGAAGCTTTCTTT,CASSLGRDWNTEAFF,TRBV5-6,.,TRBJ1-1,.
TGCGCCAGCAGTCGACAGGGCGGAATCGATACGCAGTATTTT,CASSRQGGIDTQYF,TRBV10-1,.,TRBJ2-3,TRBD1
TGTGCCAGCAGCTTAGTTGGCCAAGAGACCCAGTACTTC,CASSLVGQETQYF,TRBV7-2,once,TRBJ2-5,.
TGTGCCAGCAGCTTAACCTCTGGAAACACCATATATTTT,CASSLTSGNTIYF,TRBV7-9,.,TRBJ1-3,.
TGTGCCAGCAGCTTCGCGAAGACGCAGTATTTT,CASSFAKTQYF,TRBV5-8,few,TRBJ2-3,.
TGTGCCAGTAGTATCATCGATAGTTTAATCAATGAGCAGTTCTTC,CASSIIDSLINEQFF,TRBV19,once,TRBJ2-1,.
TGTGCCAGCAGGTTTAGGACAGGGGGTTCCTCCTACGAGCAGTACTTC,CASRFRTGGSSYEQYF,TRBV6-6,.,TRBJ2-7,TRBD1
TGTGCCAGCAGCCAAGATCGGACAGGGGGCCAAAGGGGCAATCAGCCCCAGCATTTT,CASSQDRTGGQRGNQPQHF,TRBV14,.,TRBJ1-5,TRBD1
TGTGCCAGCAGCTTAGCCGGGAACACAGATACGCAGTATTTT,CASSLAGNTDTQYF,TRBV11-1,.,TRBJ2-3,.
TGTGCCAGCAGTTCGGATGGGACTAGCGTGTACGAGCAGTACTTC,CASSSDGTSVYEQYF,TRBV2,.,TRBJ2-7,TRBD2
TGCGCCAGCAGTGACCCTCCAGGGGGCGGAGAAAAACTGTTTTTT,CASSDPPGGGEKLFF,TRBV10-2,.,TRBJ1-4,TRBD1
TGTGCCAGCAGCTTAAAGGTGAACACTGAAGCTTTCTTT,CASSLKVNTEAFF,TRBV7-8,.,TRBJ1-1,.
TGTGCCAGCAGCAAAGTGGGGGGAACCGGGGAGCTGTTTTTT,CASSKVGGTGELFF,TRBV14,.,TRBJ2-2,.
TGCGCCAGCAGCCAAGAGGGGGAGGCTTATCAGCCCCAGCATTTT,CASSQEGEAYQPQHF,TRBV4-1,.,TRBJ1-5,.
TGTGCCAGCAGTGGGACTCTACCGGGTTCACCCCTCCACTTT,CASSGTLPGSPLHF,TRBV25-1,few,TRBJ1-6,.
TGTGCCAGCAGTGACGGCGGGGTCACAGATACGCAGTATTTT,CASSDGGVTDTQYF,TRBV2,.,TRBJ2-3,.
TGTGCCAGCAGTTACTCGCCAGGGTACGGCTACACCTTC,CASSYSPGYGYTF,TRBV6-5,.,TRBJ1-2,.
TGTGCCATCAGTGAGGGCGTGGCAGGGGGCTACGAGCAGTACTTC,CAISEGVAGGYEQYF,TRBV10-3,.,TRBJ2-7,TRBD1
TGTGCCTGGAGTGTAGACGGGGGCTACGAGCAGTACTTC,CAWSVDGGYEQYF,TRBV30,.,TRBJ2-7,.
TGCGCCAGCAGCGCCCGGGATCTTGGGCACAAACAAGAGACCCAGTACTTC,CASSARDLGHKQETQYF,TRBV10-1,.,TRBJ2-5,.
TGCGCCAGCAGCTTGTTGAGGGGGAGCTCCTACGAGCAGTACTTC,CASSLLRGSSYEQYF,TRBV5-1,.,TRBJ2-7,.
TGTGCCAGCAGGCCGGGACTAGACTACGAGCAGTACTTC,CASRPGLDYEQYF,TRBV6-5,.,TRBJ2-7,TRBD2
TGCGCCAGCAGCCCCCAGGGACAGGGGGCTTACATTCAGTACTTC,CASSPQGQGAYIQYF,TRBV4-1,.,TRBJ2-4,TRBD1
TGTGCCAGCAGCTTGGAGACAGGCCAGCCCCAGCATTTT,CASSLETGQPQHF,TRBV5-5,.,TRBJ1-5,.
TGTGCCAGCAGCAATCATCGGTACTATGGCTACACCTTC,CASSNHRYYGYTF,TRBV11-1,.,TRBJ1-2,.
TGTGCCAGCAGCAAGGGGACTTCAGTGTATGGCTACACCTTC,CASSKGTSVYGYTF,TRBV7-9,.,TRBJ1-2,.
TGTGCCAGTAGTATGCCGCGACGAAACACCGGGGAGCTGTTTTTT,CASSMPRRNTGELFF,TRBV19,few,TRBJ2-2,.
TGTGCCAGCAGCCCTCCCAACGGGGAACCCGGGGAGCTGTTTTTT,CASSPPNGEPGELFF,TRBV2,.,TRBJ2-2,.
TGTGCCAGCAGCCCAGGGATCACGGGAGAAAAACTGTTTTTT,CASSPGITGEKLFF,TRBV6-6,.,TRBJ1-4,.